Following are 18 T cell receptor beta chains from one sample sequenced in a study of Ad26.COV2.S vaccination and SARS-CoV-2 variants. Profiled with immunoSEQ multiplex PCR; TCRdb holds only in-frame clones, not every one. The sample has about 350,000 clones; less than 90% are singletons. As for treatment: roughly 20 received Ad26.COV2.S at low or high dose, single or two shots; about 5 received placebo; per-sample allocation not given. Day 63 following the first vaccine or placebo injection was when the samples were taken. The sample was peripheral blood, taken in a trial of Ad26.COV2.S vaccine versus placebo. These receptors were collected from a person aged 18-65 years who received the Ad26.COV2.S COVID-19 vaccine or a placebo.

This chain joins TRBV4-2 and TRBJ2-7; 7 nucleotides agree with TRBD1. CDR3 size: 15 residues. Per the germline V gene, CDR1 is LGHNA and CDR2 is YNFKEQ. Trimming at V came to 1 base and at J to 2 bases, leaving 5 bases not matched to a gene. CDR3 sequence reads: CASSQGVRGPYEQYF. CDR3 coding DNA: TGTGCCAGCAGCCAAGGAGTAAGGGGGCCCTACGAGCAGTACTTC.

A remark on this clone: The same CDR3 also results from other DNA sequences found in this sample. The V and J genes are TRBV27 and TRBJ2-1; 11 bases fit TRBD2. The CDR3 consists of 15 residues. V shed 4 bases and J 4 bases; nucleotides not matched to a gene: 3. Germline V lookup: CDR1 MNHEY, CDR2 SMNVEV (reference sequence). CDR3 region: CASSSGLAVYNEQFF. CDR3 sequence (DNA): TGTGCCAGCAGTTCGGGACTAGCGGTGTACAATGAGCAGTTCTTC.

The J gene is TRBJ2-1, the V gene TRBV6-2 or TRBV6-3, with 7 bases matching TRBD2. The germline gives CDR1 MNHEY, CDR2 SVGEGT. This CDR3 spans 15 amino acids. Trimming at V came to 2 bases and at J to 6 bases, leaving 7 bases not matched to a gene. CDR3 protein: CASSYPGLFSNEQFF. As DNA, the CDR3 is TGTGCCAGCAGTTACCCGGGACTATTTTCCAATGAGCAGTTCTTC.

The gene calls are TRBV14 and TRBJ1-3; no clear D gene. The length of the CDR3 is 14 residues. Germline CDR1 SGHDN, CDR2 FVKESK. The V gene lost 1 base and the J gene lost 4 bases, with 8 bases spanning the gap. The CDR3 loop reads CASSQVTLGNTIYF. CDR3 DNA: TGTGCCAGCAGCCAAGTGACGCTCGGAAACACCATATATTTT.

The chain combines TRBV19 with TRBJ2-7; 7 bases map to TRBD1. Germline trimming cut 3 bases from V and 2 bases from J; bases unmatched to any gene: 4. The length of the CDR3 is 14 residues. The germline V gene has CDR1 LNHDA and CDR2 SQIVND (reference sequence). CDR3 residues: CASSIRDSPYEQYF. CDR3 DNA sequence: TGTGCCAGTAGTATCAGGGACAGCCCCTACGAGCAGTACTTC. Supplemented by reference TRBV19 and TRBJ2-7, the full variable domain reads DGGITQSPKYLFRKEGQNVTLSCEQNLNHDAMYWYRQDPGQGLRLIYYSQIVNDFQKGDIAEGYSVSREKKESFPLTVTSAQKNPTAFYLCASSIRDSPYEQYFGPGTRLTVT.

The V and J genes are TRBV16 and TRBJ2-2; 7 bases match TRBD1. The trim removed 6 bases at V and 0 bases at J, leaving 4 bases unmatched. This CDR3 region has 15 residues. Per the germline V gene, CDR1 is KGHSY and CDR2 is FQNENV. Here the CDR3 reads CASSRQGTNTGELFF. The DNA of the CDR3 is TGTGCCAGCAGTAGACAGGGAACGAACACCGGGGAGCTGTTTTTT.

This clone showed up just once. The V call is TRBV3-1 (or the pseudogene TRBV3-2), the J call TRBJ2-1; D might be TRBD2 (6 bases). This CDR3 has 12 residues. Germline V gives CDR1 LGHDT, CDR2 YNNKEL (reference sequence). Trimming left V 5 bases short and J 9 bases short, with 11 bases between. DNA for the CDR3: TGTGCCAGCAGCTTGGCCGGGGGTGAGCAGTTCTTC. It encodes CASSLAGGEQFF.

The gene calls are TRBV19 and TRBJ1-2; TRBD1 might be the D (5 bases). The CDR3 is 14 amino acids. Germline lookup yields CDR1 LNHDA and CDR2 SQIVND (reference sequence). V lost 7 bases to trimming and J lost 7 bases, with 19 bases between them. The CDR3 DNA sequence: TGTGCCAGTACCCCGGGGGTCAAGGGCTCTGGCTACACCTTC. Protein product: CASTPGVKGSGYTF.

Concerning this clone: One junction end disagrees with the germline gene, perhaps due to a read error. V and J are TRBV28 and TRBJ1-2, with D possibly being TRBD1 (6 bases). Germline V CDR1 and CDR2: MDHEN, SYDVKM. The CDR3 sequence is 14 residues long. CDR3 in DNA: TGTGCCAGCGGTTTCTCGGGACAAGGTTATGGCTACACCTTC. Translating gives CASGFSGQGYGYTF.

The rearrangement joins TRBV5-1 to TRBJ1-1, with D possibly TRBD1 on 5 matching bases. CDR3 size: 15 residues. The ends were cut back, 0 bases at V and 3 bases at J, with 12 bases in the middle. Germline V CDR1 and CDR2: SGHRS, YFSETQ. In nucleotides, the CDR3 is TGCGCCAGCAGCTTGGTGCCCGGGGCGGACACTGAAGCTTTCTTT. Encoded protein: CASSLVPGADTEAFF.

The chain couples TRBV28 to TRBJ2-6; D gene ambiguous. The V gene lost 1 base and the J gene lost 0 bases, with 1 base spanning the gap. Germline CDR1 reads MDHEN; CDR2 reads SYDVKM. This CDR3 is built from 14 residues. The CDR3 is CASSLFSGANVLTF. The CDR3 nucleotides are TGTGCCAGCAGTTTATTCTCTGGGGCCAACGTCCTGACTTTC. The full variable domain, its missing parts supplied by reference TRBV28 and TRBJ2-6, is DVKVTQSSRYLVKRTGEKVFLECVQDMDHENMFWYRQDPGLGLRLIYFSYDVKMKEKGDIPEGYSVSREKKERFSLILESASTNQTSMYLCASSLFSGANVLTFGAGSRLTVL.

The chain is built from TRBV20-1 and TRBJ2-1, with 7 bases identical to TRBD2. The CDR3 length is 16 residues. CDR1 and CDR2 from the germline V gene are DFQATT and SNEGSKA (reference sequence). V gave up 3 bases and J gave up 3 bases; unmatched junction bases: 11. This chain's CDR3 is CSASTSVLADYNEQFF. The CDR3 bases are TGCAGTGCTAGTACCTCGGTCCTAGCGGACTACAATGAGCAGTTCTTC.

The chain recombines TRBV7-9 with TRBJ2-7; 9 bases fit TRBD1. The length of the CDR3 is 13 residues. V was clipped by 4 bases and J by 6 bases; unmatched bases: 4. Germline V gene data show CDR1 as SEHNR and CDR2 as FQNEAQ (reference sequence). The DNA of the CDR3 is TGTGCCAGCAGCTGGGACAGGGCAGGCGAGCAGTACTTC. Translating gives CASSWDRAGEQYF.

With regard to this clone: The same CDR3 can be traced to other DNA sequences in this sample. The chain uses TRBV19 and TRBJ2-7; no clear D. The germline V gene encodes CDR1 LNHDA and CDR2 SQIVND (reference sequence). The CDR3 is made up of 13 amino acids. Trimming took off 1 base at V and 3 bases at J, with 7 bases between the two ends. In nucleotides, the CDR3 is TGTGCCAGTAGTATAGGCGGCGGCTACGAGCAGTACTTC. Protein product: CASSIGGGYEQYF.

V is TRBV19 and J is TRBJ2-2, with 10 bases aligning to TRBD1. In germline, CDR1 is LNHDA, CDR2 SQIVND (reference sequence). Trimming at V came to 10 bases and at J to 6 bases, leaving 8 bases not matched to a gene. CDR3 length: 14 residues. The CDR3 loop reads CATLDRGLAGELFF. Written as DNA, the CDR3 is TGTGCCACTTTAGACAGGGGGCTGGCCGGGGAGCTGTTTTTT. Full variable domain (outside the CDR3, taken from reference TRBV19 and TRBJ2-2): DGGITQSPKYLFRKEGQNVTLSCEQNLNHDAMYWYRQDPGQGLRLIYYSQIVNDFQKGDIAEGYSVSREKKESFPLTVTSAQKNPTAFYLCATLDRGLAGELFFGEGSRLTVL.

For this clone: Other DNA sequences of this sample code for an identical CDR3. V usage is TRBV9 and J usage is TRBJ2-1; 9 bases match TRBD1. This CDR3 comprises 15 residues. Germline loops: CDR1 SGDLS, CDR2 YYNGEE. The J segment lost 2 bases and the V segment lost 3 bases, leaving 3 bases of the junction unmatched. The CDR3 loop is CASSAGQGTYNEQFF. In DNA, the CDR3 is TGTGCCAGCAGCGCCGGACAGGGGACCTACAATGAGCAGTTCTTC.

The genes are TRBV3-1 (or the pseudogene TRBV3-2) and TRBJ2-5, with TRBD1 matching over 8 bases. The CDR3 is 16 amino acids. In germline, CDR1 is LGHDT, CDR2 YNNKEL (reference sequence). Germline trimming cut 2 bases from V and 2 bases from J; bases unmatched to any gene: 7. DNA of the CDR3: TGTGCCAGCAGCCAAACTCTAGGACAGGGACAAGAGACCCAGTACTTC. It yields the protein CASSQTLGQGQETQYF.

The chain couples TRBV7-6 to TRBJ1-1; D perhaps matches TRBD1 (6 bases). V was shortened by 5 bases and J by 1 base, with 17 bases between the two germline ends. Per germline, CDR1 SGHVS and CDR2 FNYEAQ. This CDR3 is 16 amino acids long. CDR3 region: CASSPVWGHSNTEAFF. In DNA form, the CDR3 reads TGTGCCAGCAGCCCCGTGTGGGGACACTCGAACACTGAAGCTTTCTTT.